One sample yielded the 19 T cell receptor beta chains listed below, sequenced in a study of CD8 T cells in ankylosing spondylitis. TCRdb analysed the 5' RACE reads with MiXCR anew, one entry per CDR3 protein. The data show about 150,000 distinct CDR3 sequences, with approximately 48% seen just once and over 12% held by the top ten. The sequenced material came from synovial fluid, either unsorted or a sorted T cell fraction (not recorded which). All receptors derive from a male donor with ankylosing spondylitis.

This clonotype was seen only once. This rearrangement joins TRBV15 to TRBJ1-1; D not certain. CDR1 and CDR2 from the germline V gene are LNHNV and YYDKDF (reference sequence). CDR3 length equals 14 residues. Trimming cost V 3 bases and J 5 bases, with 13 bases left between them. The CDR3 DNA reads TGTGCCACCAGCAGTCAAAGGGAGGGTACTGAAGCTTTCTTT. Its protein is CATSSQREGTEAFF.

This clonotype was seen a few times. The V and J genes are TRBV11-2 and TRBJ2-1, with a tentative D call TRBD1 (5 bases). CDR1 and CDR2 (germline): SGHAT, FQNNGV. The CDR3 runs to 18 residues. Deletions cut 1 base from V and 1 base from J, with 17 bases between. The DNA of the CDR3 is TGTGCCAGCAGCTTAGTAACATTCCCCCAGGGTTCCTACAATGAGCAGTTCTTC. It translates to CASSLVTFPQGSYNEQFF.

This clonotype has only one observation. The V gene is TRBV6-6, the J gene TRBJ1-6, with D maybe TRBD1 (5 bases). Per germline, CDR1 MNHNY and CDR2 SVGAGI (reference sequence). V was shortened by 5 bases and J by 9 bases, with 8 bases between the two germline ends. CDR3 length: 12 amino acids. The CDR3 sequence: CASSTTASPLHF. CDR3 DNA sequence: TGTGCCAGCAGTACGACAGCTTCACCCCTCCACTTT.

The chain couples TRBV20-1 to TRBJ2-7; no reliable D call. Trimming removed 1 base at V and 3 bases at J, with 10 bases between. Germline V gene data show CDR1 as DFQATT and CDR2 as SNEGSKA (reference sequence). The CDR3 is 13 amino acids. The CDR3 loop reads CSARGDKDYEQYF. CDR3 coding DNA: TGCAGTGCTAGAGGTGACAAGGACTACGAGCAGTACTTC.

This clonotype was seen a handful of times. The chain uses TRBV4-3 and TRBJ2-7; the match to TRBD2 covers 15 bases. CDR3 size: 17 residues. Trimming at V came to 4 bases and at J to 0 bases, leaving 4 bases not matched to a gene. The germline CDR1 and CDR2 sequences are LGHNA and YSLEER. This CDR3 reads CASSRGTSGRYSYEQYF. The CDR3 DNA sequence: TGCGCCAGCAGCCGAGGGACTAGCGGGAGGTACTCCTACGAGCAGTACTTC.

The rearrangement links TRBV6-4 to TRBJ2-3; D perhaps matches TRBD2 (6 bases). CDR3 size: 15 residues. Germline CDR1 and CDR2: MRHNA and SNTAGT. Trimming stripped 4 bases from V and 1 base from J, with 12 bases between. The CDR3 region has the DNA TGTGCCAGCAGTGTGTCGGGGGAGGGCACAGATACGCAGTATTTT. Translated: CASSVSGEGTDTQYF.

The table lists this clonotype with a few counts. The chain combines TRBV10-3 with TRBJ2-7, with 9 bases fitting TRBD2. The CDR3 has 16 residues. The V gene's germline CDR1 is ENHRY and CDR2 SYGVKD. Losses at the gene ends were 4 bases for V and 6 bases for J; bases not matched to a gene: 13. The CDR3 region is CAISVLAGPFPLEQYF. In DNA, the CDR3 is TGTGCCATCAGTGTTCTAGCGGGACCATTCCCCCTCGAGCAGTACTTC.

This clonotype was detected once. The J gene is TRBJ2-3, the V gene TRBV15; 7 bases line up with TRBD1. Germline V gene sequence: CDR1 LNHNV, CDR2 YYDKDF (reference sequence). With 2 bases clipped from V and 4 bases from J, the junction kept 12 bases outside the gene matches. The CDR3 sequence is 17 residues long. The CDR3 loop reads CATSRPLTGLSADTQYF. CDR3 DNA sequence: TGTGCCACCAGCAGACCGTTGACAGGGTTGTCGGCAGATACGCAGTATTTT.

The chain is built from TRBV29-1 and TRBJ1-2, with D possibly TRBD1 on 5 matching bases. CDR1 is SQVTM, CDR2 ANQGSEA, per germline. The CDR3 length is 12 residues. The V end lost 4 bases, the J end lost 2 bases, and 8 bases lay between the germline ends. This chain's CDR3 is CSVAGPNYGYTF. The CDR3 DNA reads as TGCAGCGTTGCGGGACCCAACTATGGCTACACCTTC.

This clonotype was counted between two and nine times. The rearrangement uses TRBV10-2 and TRBJ1-1; D is unresolved. Trimming removed 2 bases at V and 1 base at J, with 5 bases between. Germline V gene sequence: CDR1 WSHSY, CDR2 SAAADI. CDR3 size: 13 residues. In DNA form, the CDR3 reads TGCGCCAGCAGTGAGGGGTGGAACACTGAAGCTTTCTTT. Amino acids: CASSEGWNTEAFF.

The chain links TRBV5-1 to TRBJ1-1, with D unclear. V gave up 1 base and J gave up 0 bases, with 19 bases separating them. There are 18 residues in the CDR3. From germline, CDR1 is SGHRS and CDR2 YFSETQ. CDR3 amino acids: CASSLHRRTEPVNTEAFF. For the CDR3, the DNA is TGCGCCAGCAGCTTGCATCGGAGAACAGAACCCGTGAACACTGAAGCTTTCTTT.

A single count supports this clonotype. The chain employs TRBV29-1 and TRBJ2-7; D unresolved. The CDR3 is made up of 13 amino acids. V was shortened by 5 bases and J by 4 bases, with 15 bases between the two germline ends. Germline V CDR1 and CDR2: SQVTM, ANQGSEA. CDR3 sequence (DNA): TGCAGCGTTCGAGAGGACGGTACTTACGAGCAGTACTTC. Translating it yields CSVREDGTYEQYF.

The gene calls are TRBV21-1 and TRBJ2-3; the D call of TRBD2 is as the table states it, not checked on the DNA. TRBV21-1 is recorded as a pseudogene. The CDR3 is made up of 19 amino acids. CDR3 coding DNA: TGTGCCAGCAGCAAAGAAACCCCAGCGGGAGGGCCTGGCACAGATACGCAGTATTTT. Amino acid sequence: CASSKETPAGGPGTDTQYF.

This clonotype was detected a few times. Here the CDR3 DNA reads TGTGCCAGCAGTTTGCTGGAGGGGCGCGTCAATGAGCAGTTCTTC. It specifies CASSLLEGRVNEQFF. The chain has TRBV28 and TRBJ2-1; D is possibly TRBD2 (6 bases). Deletions cut 3 bases from V and 6 bases from J, with 15 bases between. The CDR3 contains 15 residues. Germline V gene data show CDR1 as MDHEN and CDR2 as SYDVKM.

This clonotype was found a few times. V is TRBV9 and J is TRBJ1-3; no definite D call. Germline V gene lookup returns CDR1 SGDLS and CDR2 YYNGEE. V lost 4 bases, J lost 0 bases, and 17 bases lay in between. CDR3 length equals 17 residues. In DNA form, the CDR3 reads TGTGCCAGCAGCCACGGACCAGACGGATCCTCTGGAAACACCATATATTTT. Translating gives CASSHGPDGSSGNTIYF.

A word on this clonotype: A read error may account for a junction end that differs from germline. The chain couples TRBV27 to TRBJ1-1; D is possibly TRBD1 (5 bases). The CDR3 totals 15 residues. CDR1 and CDR2 (germline): MNHEY, SMNVEV (reference sequence). The CDR3 spells CASSLSQGSMTEAFF. CDR3 DNA sequence: TGTGCCAGCAGTCTATCGCAGGGATCAATGACTGAAGCTTTCTTT.

This clonotype was observed a handful of times. The chain is built from TRBV4-1 and TRBJ1-1, with 9 bases fitting TRBD1. Looked up from germline, CDR1 is MGHRA and CDR2 is YSYEKL. This CDR3 has 15 amino acids. V shed 1 base and J 8 bases; nucleotides not matched to a gene: 8. DNA of the CDR3: TGCGCCAGCAGCCAAGGGGGGCGGACAGGGGAAGAAGCTTTCTTT. Its translation is CASSQGGRTGEEAFF.

This clonotype is labeled medium-sized. J is TRBJ1-5 and V is TRBV4-1; 7 bases align to TRBD1. Germline loops: CDR1 MGHRA, CDR2 YSYEKL. Trimming took 5 bases from V and 7 from J; bases not matched to a gene: 8. The CDR3 runs to 14 residues. CDR3 in amino acids: CASSGRQGDQPQHF. Here the CDR3 DNA reads TGCGCCAGCAGCGGACGACAGGGAGACCAGCCCCAGCATTTT.

This clonotype was counted ten times or more. The chain joins TRBV5-4 to TRBJ1-1; TRBD1 matches at 7 bases. Trimming at V came to 5 bases and at J to 6 bases, leaving 7 bases not matched to a gene. Germline V gene lookup returns CDR1 SGHNT and CDR2 YYREEE (reference sequence). The CDR3 sequence is 13 residues long. In DNA, the CDR3 is TGTGCCAGCAGTTCCGGACAGGAGCCTGAAGCTTTCTTT. It translates to CASSSGQEPEAFF.